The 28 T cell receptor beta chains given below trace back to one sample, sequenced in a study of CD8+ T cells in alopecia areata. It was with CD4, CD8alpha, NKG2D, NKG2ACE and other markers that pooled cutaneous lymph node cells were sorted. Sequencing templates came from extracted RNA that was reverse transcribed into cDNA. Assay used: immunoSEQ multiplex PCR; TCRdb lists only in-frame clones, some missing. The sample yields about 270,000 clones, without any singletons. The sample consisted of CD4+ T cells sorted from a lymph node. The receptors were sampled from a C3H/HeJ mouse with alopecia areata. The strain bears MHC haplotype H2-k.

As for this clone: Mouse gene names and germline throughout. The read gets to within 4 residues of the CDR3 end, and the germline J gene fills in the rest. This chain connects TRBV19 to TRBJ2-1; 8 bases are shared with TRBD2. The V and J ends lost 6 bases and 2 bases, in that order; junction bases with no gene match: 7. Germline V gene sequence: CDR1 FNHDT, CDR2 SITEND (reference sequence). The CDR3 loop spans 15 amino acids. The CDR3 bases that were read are TGTGCCAGCATCCCCCTGGGGGGCGACTATGCT. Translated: CASIPLGGDYA. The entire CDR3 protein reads CASIPLGGDYAEQFF.

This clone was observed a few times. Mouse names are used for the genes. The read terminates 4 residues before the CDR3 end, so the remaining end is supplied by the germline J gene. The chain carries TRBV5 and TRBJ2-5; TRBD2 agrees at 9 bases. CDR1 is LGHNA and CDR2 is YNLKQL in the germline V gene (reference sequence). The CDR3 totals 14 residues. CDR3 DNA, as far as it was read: TGTGCCAGCAGCCGCCGACTGGGGGAGGAC. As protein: CASSRRLGED. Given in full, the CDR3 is CASSRRLGEDTQYF.

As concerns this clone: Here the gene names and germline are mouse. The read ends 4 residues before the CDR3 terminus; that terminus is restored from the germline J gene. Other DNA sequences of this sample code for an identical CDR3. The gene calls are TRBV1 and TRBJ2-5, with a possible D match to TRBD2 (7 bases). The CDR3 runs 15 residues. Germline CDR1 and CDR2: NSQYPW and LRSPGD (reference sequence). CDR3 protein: CTCSADPGGADTQYF. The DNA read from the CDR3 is TGCACCTGCAGTGCAGATCCGGGGGGCGCAGAC. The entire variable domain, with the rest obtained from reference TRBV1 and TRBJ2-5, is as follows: VTLLEQNPRWRLVPRGQAVNLRCILKNSQYPWMSWYQQDLQKQLQWLFTLRSPGDKEVKSLPGADYLATRVTDTELRLQVANMSQGRTLYCTCSADPGGADTQYFGPGTRLLVL.

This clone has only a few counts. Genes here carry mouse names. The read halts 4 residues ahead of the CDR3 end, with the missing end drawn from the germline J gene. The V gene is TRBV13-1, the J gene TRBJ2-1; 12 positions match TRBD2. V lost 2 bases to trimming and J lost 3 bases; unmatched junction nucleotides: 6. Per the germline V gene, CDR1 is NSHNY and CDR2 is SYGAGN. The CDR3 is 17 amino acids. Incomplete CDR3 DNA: TGTGCCAGCAGTGAGAGGGACTGGGGGGCCCTCTATGCT. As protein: CASSERDWGALYA. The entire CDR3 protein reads CASSERDWGALYAEQFF.

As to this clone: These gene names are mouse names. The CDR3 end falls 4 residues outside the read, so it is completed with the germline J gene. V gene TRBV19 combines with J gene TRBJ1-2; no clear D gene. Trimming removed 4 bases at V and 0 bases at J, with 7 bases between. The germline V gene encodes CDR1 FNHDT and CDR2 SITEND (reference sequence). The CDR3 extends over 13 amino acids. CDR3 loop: CASSLSANSDYTF. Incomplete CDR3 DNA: TGTGCCAGCAGTCTCAGTGCAAACTCC.

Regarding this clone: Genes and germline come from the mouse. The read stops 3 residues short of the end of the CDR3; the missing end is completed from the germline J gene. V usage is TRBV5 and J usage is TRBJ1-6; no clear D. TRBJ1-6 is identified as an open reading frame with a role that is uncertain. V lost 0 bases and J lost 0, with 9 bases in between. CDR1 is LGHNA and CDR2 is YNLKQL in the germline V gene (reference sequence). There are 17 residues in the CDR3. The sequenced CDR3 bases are TGTGCCAGCAGCCAAGACAGACCAAATTCCTATAATTCGCCC. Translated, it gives CASSQDRPNSYNSP. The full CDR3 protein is CASSQDRPNSYNSPLYF.

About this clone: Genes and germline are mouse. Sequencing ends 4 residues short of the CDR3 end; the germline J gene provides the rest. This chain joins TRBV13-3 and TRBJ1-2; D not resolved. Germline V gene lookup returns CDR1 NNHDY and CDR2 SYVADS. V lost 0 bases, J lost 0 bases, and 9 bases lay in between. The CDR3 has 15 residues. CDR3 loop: CASSDARTANSDYTF. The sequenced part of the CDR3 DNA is TGTGCCAGCAGTGATGCCCGTACAGCAAACTCC.

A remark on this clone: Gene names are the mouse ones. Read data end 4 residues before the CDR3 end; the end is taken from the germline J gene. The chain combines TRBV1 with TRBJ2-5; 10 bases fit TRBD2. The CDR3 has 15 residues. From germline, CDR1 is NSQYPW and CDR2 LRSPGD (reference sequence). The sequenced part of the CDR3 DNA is TGCACCTGCAGTGAGGGGAGACTGGGGGGAGAC. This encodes CTCSEGRLGGD. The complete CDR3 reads CTCSEGRLGGDTQYF.

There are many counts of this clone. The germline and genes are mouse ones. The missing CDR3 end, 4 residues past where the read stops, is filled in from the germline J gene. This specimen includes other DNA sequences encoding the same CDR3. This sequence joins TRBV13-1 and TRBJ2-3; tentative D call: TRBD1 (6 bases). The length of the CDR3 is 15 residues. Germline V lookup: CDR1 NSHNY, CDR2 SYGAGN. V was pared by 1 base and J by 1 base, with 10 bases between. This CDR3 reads CASSDQGMGAETLYF. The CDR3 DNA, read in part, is TGTGCCAGCAGTGATCAGGGGATGGGTGCAGAA.

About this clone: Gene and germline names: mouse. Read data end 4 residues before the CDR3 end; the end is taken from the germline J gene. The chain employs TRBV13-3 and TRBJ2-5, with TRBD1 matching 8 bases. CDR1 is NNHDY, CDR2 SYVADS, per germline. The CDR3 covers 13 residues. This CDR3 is CASSRDRWDTQYF. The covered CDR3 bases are TGTGCCAGCAGCCGGGACAGGTGGGAC. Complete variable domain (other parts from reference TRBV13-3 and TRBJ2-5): EAAVTQSPRSKVAVTGGKVTLSCHQTNNHDYMYWYRQDTGHGLRLIHYSYVADSTEKGDIPDGYKASRPSQENFSLILELASLSQTAVYFCASSRDRWDTQYFGPGTRLLVL.

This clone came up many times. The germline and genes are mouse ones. The CDR3 sequence: CASSILGQNNSPLYF. The covered CDR3 bases are TGTGCCAGCAGTATCCTCGGACAGAATAATTCGCCC. V is TRBV19 and J is TRBJ1-6, with D possibly being TRBD1 (6 bases). The read ends 3 residues early relative to the CDR3; the germline J gene fills the gap. TRBJ1-6 is an open reading frame whose function is uncertain. Germline CDR1 reads FNHDT; CDR2 reads SITEND (reference sequence). The CDR3 totals 15 residues. Trimming left V 2 bases short and J 5 bases short, with 11 bases between.

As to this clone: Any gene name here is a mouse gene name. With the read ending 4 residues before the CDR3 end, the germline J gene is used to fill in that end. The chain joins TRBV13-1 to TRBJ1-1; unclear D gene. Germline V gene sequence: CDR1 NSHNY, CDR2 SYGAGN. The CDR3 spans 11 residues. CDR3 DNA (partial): TGTGCCAGCACCCAGACAACA. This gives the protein CASTQTT. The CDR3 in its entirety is CASTQTTEVFF.

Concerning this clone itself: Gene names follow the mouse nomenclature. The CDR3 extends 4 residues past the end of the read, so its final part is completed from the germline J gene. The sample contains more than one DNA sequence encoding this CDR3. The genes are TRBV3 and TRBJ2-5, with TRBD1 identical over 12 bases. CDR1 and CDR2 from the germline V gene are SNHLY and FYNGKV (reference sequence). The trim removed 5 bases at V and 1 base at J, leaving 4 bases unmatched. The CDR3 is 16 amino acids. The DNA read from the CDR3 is TGTGCCAGCAGCCTCGGGACAGGGGGCGACCAAGAC. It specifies CASSLGTGGDQD. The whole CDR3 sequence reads CASSLGTGGDQDTQYF.

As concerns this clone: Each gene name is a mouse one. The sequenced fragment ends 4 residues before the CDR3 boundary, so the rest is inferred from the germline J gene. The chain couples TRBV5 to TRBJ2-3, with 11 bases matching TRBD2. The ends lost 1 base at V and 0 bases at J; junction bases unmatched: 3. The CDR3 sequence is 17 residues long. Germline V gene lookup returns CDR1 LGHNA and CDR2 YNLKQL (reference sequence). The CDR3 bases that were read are TGTGCCAGCAGCCAAGCCGGGACTGGGGGTAGTGCAGAA. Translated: CASSQAGTGGSAE. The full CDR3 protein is CASSQAGTGGSAETLYF.

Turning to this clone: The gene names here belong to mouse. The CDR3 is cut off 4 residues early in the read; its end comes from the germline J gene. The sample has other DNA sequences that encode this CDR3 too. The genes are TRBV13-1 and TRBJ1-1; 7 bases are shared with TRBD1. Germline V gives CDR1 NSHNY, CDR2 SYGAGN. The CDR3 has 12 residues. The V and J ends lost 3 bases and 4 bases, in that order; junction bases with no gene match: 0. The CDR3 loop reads CASSGDSTEVFF. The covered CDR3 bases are TGTGCCAGCAGTGGGGACAGCACA.

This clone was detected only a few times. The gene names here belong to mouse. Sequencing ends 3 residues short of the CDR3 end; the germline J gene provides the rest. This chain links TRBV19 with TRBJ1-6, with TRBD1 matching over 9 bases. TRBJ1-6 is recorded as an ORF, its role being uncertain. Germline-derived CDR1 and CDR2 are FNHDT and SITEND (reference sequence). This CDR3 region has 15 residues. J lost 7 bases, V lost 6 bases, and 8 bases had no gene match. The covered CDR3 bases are TGTGCCAGCACCCGGACAGGGGCCGGGAATTCGCCC. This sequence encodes CASTRTGAGNSP. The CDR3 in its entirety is CASTRTGAGNSPLYF.

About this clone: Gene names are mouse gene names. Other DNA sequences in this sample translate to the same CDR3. CDR3 DNA (partial): TGTGCCTGGAGTCAGGGGACA. This encodes CAWSQGT. The whole CDR3 is CAWSQGTEVFF. The rearrangement links TRBV31 to TRBJ1-1, with D possibly TRBD1 on 5 matching bases. The CDR3 end falls 4 residues outside the read, so it is completed with the germline J gene. The CDR3 is 11 residues long. Germline V CDR1 and CDR2: GKSSPN, SITVG. Full variable domain (missing parts from reference TRBV31 and TRBJ1-1): AQTIHQWPVAEIKAVGSPLSLGCTIKGKSSPNLYWYWQATGGTLQQLFYSITVGQVESVVQLNLSASRPKDDQFILSTEKLLLSHSGFYLCAWSQGTEVFFGKGTRLTVV.

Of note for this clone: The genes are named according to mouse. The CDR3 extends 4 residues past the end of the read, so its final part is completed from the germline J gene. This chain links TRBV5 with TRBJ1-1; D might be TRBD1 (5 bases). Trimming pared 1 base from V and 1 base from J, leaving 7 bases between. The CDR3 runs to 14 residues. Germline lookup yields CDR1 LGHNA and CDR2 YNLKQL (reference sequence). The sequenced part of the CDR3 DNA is TGTGCCAGCAGCCAAGGCAGGGCGAACACA. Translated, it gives CASSQGRANT. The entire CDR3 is CASSQGRANTEVFF.

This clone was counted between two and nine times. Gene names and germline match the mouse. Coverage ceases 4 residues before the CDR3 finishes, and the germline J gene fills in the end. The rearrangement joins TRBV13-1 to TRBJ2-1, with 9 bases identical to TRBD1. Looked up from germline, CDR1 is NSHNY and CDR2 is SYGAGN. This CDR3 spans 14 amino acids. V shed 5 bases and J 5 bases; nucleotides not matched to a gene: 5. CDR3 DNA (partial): TGTGCCAGCAGGACCCGGGACAGGGATGCT. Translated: CASRTRDRDA. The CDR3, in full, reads CASRTRDRDAEQFF.

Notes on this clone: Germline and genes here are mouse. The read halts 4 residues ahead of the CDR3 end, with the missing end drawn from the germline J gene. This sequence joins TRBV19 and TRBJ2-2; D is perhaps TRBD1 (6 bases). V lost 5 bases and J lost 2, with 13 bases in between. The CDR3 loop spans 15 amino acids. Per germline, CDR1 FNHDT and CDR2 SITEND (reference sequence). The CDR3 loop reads CASSLPDRNTGQLYF. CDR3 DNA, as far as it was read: TGTGCCAGCAGCCTCCCCGACAGGAACACCGGG.

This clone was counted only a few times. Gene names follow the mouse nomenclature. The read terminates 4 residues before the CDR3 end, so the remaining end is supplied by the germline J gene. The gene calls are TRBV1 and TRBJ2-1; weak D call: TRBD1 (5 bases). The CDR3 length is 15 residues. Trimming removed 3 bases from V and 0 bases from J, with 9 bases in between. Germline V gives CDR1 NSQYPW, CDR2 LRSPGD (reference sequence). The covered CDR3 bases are TGCACCTGCAGTGCCTCGACAGTTAACTATGCT. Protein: CTCSASTVNYA. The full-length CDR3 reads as CTCSASTVNYAEQFF.

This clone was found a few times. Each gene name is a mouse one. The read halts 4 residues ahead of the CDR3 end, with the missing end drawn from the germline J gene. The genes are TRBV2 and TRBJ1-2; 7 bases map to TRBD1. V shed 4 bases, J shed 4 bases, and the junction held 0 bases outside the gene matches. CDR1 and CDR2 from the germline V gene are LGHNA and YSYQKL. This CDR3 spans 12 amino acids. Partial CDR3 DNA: TGTGCCAGCAGCCCAGGGGGCTCC. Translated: CASSPGGS. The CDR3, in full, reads CASSPGGSDYTF.

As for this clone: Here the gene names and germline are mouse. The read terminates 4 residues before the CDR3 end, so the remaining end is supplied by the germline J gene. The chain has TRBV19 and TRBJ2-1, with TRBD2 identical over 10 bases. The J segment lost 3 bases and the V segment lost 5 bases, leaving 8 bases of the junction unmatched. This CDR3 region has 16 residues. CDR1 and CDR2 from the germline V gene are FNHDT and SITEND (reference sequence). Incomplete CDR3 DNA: TGTGCCAGCAGCCCCGCTGGGGGGGCGCGCTATGCT. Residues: CASSPAGGARYA. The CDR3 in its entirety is CASSPAGGARYAEQFF.

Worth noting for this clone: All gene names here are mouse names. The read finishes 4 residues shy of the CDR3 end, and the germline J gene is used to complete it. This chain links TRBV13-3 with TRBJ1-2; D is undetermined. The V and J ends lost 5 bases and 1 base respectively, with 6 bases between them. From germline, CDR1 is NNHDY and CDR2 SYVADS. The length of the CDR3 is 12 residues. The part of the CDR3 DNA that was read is TGTGCCAGCAGCCTTAAAAACTCC. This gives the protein CASSLKNS. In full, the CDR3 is CASSLKNSDYTF.

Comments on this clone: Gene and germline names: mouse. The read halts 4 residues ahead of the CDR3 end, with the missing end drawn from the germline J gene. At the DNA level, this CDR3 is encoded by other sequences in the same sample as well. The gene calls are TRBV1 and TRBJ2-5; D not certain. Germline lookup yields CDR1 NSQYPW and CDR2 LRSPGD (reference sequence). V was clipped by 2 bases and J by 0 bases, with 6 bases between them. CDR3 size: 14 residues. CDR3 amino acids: CTCSASRNQDTQYF. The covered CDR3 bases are TGCACCTGCAGTGCATCCAGAAACCAAGAC. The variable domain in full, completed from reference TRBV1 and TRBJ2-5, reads VTLLEQNPRWRLVPRGQAVNLRCILKNSQYPWMSWYQQDLQKQLQWLFTLRSPGDKEVKSLPGADYLATRVTDTELRLQVANMSQGRTLYCTCSASRNQDTQYFGPGTRLLVL.

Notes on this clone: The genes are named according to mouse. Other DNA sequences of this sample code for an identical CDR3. The sequenced CDR3 bases are TGTGCCAGCAGCCAAGACTGGGGGGGCGGA. It codes for CASSQDWGGG. The CDR3 as a whole reads CASSQDWGGGEVFF. The V call is TRBV5, the J call TRBJ1-1, with D maybe TRBD1 (6 bases). The CDR3 goes on 4 residues after the read ends, and that part is filled in from the germline J gene. Germline CDR1 reads LGHNA; CDR2 reads YNLKQL (reference sequence). The CDR3 length is 14 residues.

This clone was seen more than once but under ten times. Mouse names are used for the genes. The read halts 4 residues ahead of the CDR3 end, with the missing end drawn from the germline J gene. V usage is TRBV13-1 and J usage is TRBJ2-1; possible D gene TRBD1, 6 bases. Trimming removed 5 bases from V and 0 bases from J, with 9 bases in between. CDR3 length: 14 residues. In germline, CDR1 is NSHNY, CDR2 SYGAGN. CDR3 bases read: TGTGCCAGCAGACGGGACAATAACTATGCT. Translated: CASRRDNNYA. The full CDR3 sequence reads CASRRDNNYAEQFF.

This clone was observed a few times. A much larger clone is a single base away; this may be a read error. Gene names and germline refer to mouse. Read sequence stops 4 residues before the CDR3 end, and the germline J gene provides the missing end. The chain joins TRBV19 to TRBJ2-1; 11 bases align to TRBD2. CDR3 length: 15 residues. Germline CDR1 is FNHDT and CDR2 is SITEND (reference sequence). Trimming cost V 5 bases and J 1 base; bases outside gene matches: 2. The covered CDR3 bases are TGTGCCAGCAGGCGGGACTGGGGGAACTATGCT. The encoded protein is CASRRDWGNYA. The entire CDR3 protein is CASRRDWGNYAEQFF. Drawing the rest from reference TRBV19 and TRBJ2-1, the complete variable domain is GGIITQTPKFLIGQEGQKLTLKCQQNFNHDTMYWYRQDSGKGLRLIYYSITENDLQKGDLSEGYDASREKKSSFSLTVTSAQKNEMAVFLCASRRDWGNYAEQFFGPGTRLTVL.